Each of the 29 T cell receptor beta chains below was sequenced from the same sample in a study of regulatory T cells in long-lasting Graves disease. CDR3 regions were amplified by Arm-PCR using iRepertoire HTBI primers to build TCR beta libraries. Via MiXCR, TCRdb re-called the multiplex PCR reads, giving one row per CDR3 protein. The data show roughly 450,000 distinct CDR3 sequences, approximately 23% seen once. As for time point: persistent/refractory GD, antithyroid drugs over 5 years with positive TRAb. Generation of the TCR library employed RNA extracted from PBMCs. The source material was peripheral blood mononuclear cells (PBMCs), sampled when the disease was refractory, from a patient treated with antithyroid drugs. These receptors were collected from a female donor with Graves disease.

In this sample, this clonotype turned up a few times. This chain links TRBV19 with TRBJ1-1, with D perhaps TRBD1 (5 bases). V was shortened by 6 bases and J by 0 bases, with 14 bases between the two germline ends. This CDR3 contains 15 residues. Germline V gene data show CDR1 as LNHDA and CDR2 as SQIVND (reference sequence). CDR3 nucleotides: TGTGCCAGTAGCCCTGGGGGGAGCCTGAACACTGAAGCTTTCTTT. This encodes CASSPGGSLNTEAFF.

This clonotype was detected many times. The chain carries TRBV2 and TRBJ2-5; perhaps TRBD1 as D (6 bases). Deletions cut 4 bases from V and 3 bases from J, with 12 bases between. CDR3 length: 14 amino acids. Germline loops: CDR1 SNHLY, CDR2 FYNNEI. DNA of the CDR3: TGTGCCAGCAGTGTACAGGGTTTCGAAGAGACCCAGTACTTC. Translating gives CASSVQGFEETQYF.

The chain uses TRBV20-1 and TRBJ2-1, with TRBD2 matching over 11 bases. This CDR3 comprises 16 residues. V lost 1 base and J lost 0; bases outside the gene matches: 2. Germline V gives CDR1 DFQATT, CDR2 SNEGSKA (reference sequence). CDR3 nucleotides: TGCAGTGCTAGAGTCGGGACTAGCGGCTCCTACAATGAGCAGTTCTTC. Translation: CSARVGTSGSYNEQFF.

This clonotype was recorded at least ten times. CDR3 in amino acids: CASSKGAGHTYNEQFF. The CDR3 DNA follows: TGTGCCAGCAGCAAAGGGGCTGGCCACACCTACAATGAGCAGTTCTTC. The chain links TRBV12-3 or TRBV12-4 to TRBJ2-1; possible D gene TRBD1, 5 bases. The CDR3 runs to 16 residues. Trimming cost V 6 bases and J 2 bases, with 17 bases left between them.

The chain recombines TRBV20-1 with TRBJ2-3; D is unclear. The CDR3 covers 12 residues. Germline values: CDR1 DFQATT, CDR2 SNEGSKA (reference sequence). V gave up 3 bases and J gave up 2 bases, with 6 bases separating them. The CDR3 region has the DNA TGCAGTGCTAGGTACCCCACAGATACGCAGTATTTT. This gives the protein CSARYPTDTQYF.

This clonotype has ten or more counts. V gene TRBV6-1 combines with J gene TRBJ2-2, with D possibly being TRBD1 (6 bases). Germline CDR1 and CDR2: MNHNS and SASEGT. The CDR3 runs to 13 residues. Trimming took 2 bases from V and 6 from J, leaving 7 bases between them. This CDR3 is CASSEHRAGELFF. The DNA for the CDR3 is TGTGCCAGCAGTGAACACAGGGCCGGGGAGCTGTTTTTT.

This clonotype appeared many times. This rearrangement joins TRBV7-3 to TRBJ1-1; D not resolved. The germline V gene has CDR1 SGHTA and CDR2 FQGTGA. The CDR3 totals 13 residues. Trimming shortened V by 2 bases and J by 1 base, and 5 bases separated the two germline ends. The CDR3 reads CASSLLWNTEAFF. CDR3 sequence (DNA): TGTGCCAGCAGCTTACTGTGGAACACTGAAGCTTTCTTT.

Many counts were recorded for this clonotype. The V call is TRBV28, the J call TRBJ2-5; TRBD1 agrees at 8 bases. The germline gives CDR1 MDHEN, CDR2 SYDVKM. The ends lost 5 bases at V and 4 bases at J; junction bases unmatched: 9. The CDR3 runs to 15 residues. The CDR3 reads CASSATGVVAETQYF. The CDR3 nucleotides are TGTGCCAGCAGTGCGACAGGGGTAGTGGCAGAGACCCAGTACTTC.

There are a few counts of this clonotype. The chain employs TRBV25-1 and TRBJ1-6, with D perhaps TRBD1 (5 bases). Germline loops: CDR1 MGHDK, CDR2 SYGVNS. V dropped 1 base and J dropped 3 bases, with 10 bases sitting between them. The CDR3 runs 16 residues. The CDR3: CASSELVTDYNSPLHF. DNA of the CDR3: TGTGCCAGCAGTGAATTAGTGACAGACTATAATTCACCCCTCCACTTT.

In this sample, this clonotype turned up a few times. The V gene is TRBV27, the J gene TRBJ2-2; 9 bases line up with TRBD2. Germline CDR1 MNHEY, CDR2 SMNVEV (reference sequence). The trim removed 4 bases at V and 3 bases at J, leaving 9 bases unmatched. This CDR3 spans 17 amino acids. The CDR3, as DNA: TGTGCCAGCAGTTCTTTCGGCGGGGGGGCCGACACCGGGGAGCTGTTTTTT. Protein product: CASSSFGGGADTGELFF.

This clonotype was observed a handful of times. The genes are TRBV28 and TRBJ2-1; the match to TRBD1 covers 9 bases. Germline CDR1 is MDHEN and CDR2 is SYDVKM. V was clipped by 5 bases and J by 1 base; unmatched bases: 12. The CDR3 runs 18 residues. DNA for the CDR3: TGTGCCAGCAGTGATATCTACAGGGGGCTAAGATCCTACAATGAGCAGTTCTTC. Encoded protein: CASSDIYRGLRSYNEQFF.

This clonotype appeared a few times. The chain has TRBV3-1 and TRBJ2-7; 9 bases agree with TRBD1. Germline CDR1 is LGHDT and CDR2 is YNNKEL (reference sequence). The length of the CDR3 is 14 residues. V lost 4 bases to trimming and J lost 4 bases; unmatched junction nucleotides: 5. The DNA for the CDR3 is TGTGCCAGCAGCCGATTGGGACAGGGATACGAGCAGTACTTC. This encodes CASSRLGQGYEQYF.

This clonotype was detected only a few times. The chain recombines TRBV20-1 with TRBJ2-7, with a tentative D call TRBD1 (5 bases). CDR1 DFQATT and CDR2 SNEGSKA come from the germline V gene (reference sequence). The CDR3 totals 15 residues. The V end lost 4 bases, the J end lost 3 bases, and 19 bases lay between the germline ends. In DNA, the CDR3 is TGCAGTGCTAAACAGGTGGGTCGAGGTAACTACGAGCAGTACTTC. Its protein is CSAKQVGRGNYEQYF.

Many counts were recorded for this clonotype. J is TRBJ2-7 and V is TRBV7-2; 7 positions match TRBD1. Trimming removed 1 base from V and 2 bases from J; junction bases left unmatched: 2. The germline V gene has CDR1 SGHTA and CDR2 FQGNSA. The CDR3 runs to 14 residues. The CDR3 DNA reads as TGTGCCAGCAGCTTAGGACAGGGCACCTACGAGCAGTACTTC. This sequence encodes CASSLGQGTYEQYF. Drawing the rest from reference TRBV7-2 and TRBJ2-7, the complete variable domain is GAGVSQSPSNKVTEKGKDVELRCDPISGHTALYWYRQSLGQGLEFLIYFQGNSAPDKSGLPSDRFSAERTGGSVSTLTIQRTQQEDSAVYLCASSLGQGTYEQYFGPGTRLTVT.

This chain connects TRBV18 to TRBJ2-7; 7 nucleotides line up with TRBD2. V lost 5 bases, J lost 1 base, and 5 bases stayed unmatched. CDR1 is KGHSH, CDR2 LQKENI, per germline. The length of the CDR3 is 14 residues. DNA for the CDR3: TGTGCCAGCTCAGGACGGGGGGAATCCTACGAGCAGTACTTC. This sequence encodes CASSGRGESYEQYF.

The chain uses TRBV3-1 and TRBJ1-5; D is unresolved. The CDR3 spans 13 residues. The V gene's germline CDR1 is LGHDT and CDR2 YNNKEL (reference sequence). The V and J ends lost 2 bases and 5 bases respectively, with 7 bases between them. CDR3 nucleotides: TGTGCCAGCAGCCAATCTTCTGATCAGCCCCAGCATTTT. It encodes CASSQSSDQPQHF.

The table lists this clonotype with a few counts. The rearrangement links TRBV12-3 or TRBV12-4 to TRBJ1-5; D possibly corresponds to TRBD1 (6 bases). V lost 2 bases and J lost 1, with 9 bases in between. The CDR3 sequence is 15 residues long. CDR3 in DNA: TGTGCCAGCAGTTTATGGGGGGCGAGCAATCAGCCCCAGCATTTT. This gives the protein CASSLWGASNQPQHF.

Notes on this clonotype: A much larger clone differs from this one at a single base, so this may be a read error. This CDR3 is CANSYLLGNTEAFF. In DNA form, the CDR3 reads TGTGCCAACAGTTACTTGCTCGGAAACACTGAAGCTTTCTTT. The V and J genes are TRBV6-5 and TRBJ1-1; D unresolved. This CDR3 spans 14 amino acids. CDR1 and CDR2 (germline): MNHEY, SVGAGI.

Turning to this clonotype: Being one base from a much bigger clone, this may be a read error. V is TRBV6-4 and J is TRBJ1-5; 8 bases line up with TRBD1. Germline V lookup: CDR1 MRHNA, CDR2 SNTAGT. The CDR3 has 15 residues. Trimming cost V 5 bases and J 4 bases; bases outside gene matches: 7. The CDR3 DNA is TGTGCCAGCAGTCATCAGGGGGCTGGGAATCAGCCCCAGCATTTT. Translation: CASSHQGAGNQPQHF.

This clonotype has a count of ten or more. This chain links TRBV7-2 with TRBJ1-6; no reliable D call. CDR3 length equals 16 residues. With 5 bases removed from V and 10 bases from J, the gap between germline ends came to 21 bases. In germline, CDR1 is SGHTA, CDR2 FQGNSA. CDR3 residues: CASSPLRARAESPLHF. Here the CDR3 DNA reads TGTGCCAGCAGCCCCCTCCGTGCTCGGGCGGAATCACCCCTCCACTTT.

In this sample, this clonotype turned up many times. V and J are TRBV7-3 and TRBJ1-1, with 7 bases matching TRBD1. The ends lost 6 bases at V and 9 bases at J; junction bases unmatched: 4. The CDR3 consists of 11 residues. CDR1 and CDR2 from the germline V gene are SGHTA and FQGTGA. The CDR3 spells CASSGGQKAFF. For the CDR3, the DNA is TGTGCCAGCAGTGGGGGACAGAAAGCTTTCTTT.

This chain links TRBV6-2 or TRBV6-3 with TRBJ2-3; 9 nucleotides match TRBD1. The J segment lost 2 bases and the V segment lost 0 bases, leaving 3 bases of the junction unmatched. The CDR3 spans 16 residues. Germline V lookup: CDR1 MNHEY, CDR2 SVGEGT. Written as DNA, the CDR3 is TGTGCCAGCAGTTACTCCCGGACAGGGGACACAGATACGCAGTATTTT. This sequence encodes CASSYSRTGDTDTQYF.

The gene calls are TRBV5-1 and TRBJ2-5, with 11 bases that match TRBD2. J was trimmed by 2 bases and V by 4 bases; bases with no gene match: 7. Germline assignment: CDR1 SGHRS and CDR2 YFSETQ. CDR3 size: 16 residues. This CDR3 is CASSPTGTSGQETQYF. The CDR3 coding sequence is TGCGCCAGCAGCCCTACCGGGACTAGCGGACAAGAGACCCAGTACTTC.

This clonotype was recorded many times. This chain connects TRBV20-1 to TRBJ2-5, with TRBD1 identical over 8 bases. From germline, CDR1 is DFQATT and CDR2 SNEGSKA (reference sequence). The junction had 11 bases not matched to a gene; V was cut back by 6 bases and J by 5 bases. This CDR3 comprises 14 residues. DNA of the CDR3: TGCAGTGCCCCTTATGGACAGGGTGGCGAGACCCAGTACTTC. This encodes CSAPYGQGGETQYF.

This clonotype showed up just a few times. CDR3 DNA: TGCAGTGCAAAGATTACGACAGGGTCGGGTGAAGCTTTCTTT. This gives the protein CSAKITTGSGEAFF. J is TRBJ1-1 and V is TRBV20-1; 7 bases fit TRBD1. The CDR3 loop spans 14 amino acids. J gave up 7 bases and V 6 bases, and 14 bases lay outside the gene matches. Looked up from germline, CDR1 is DFQATT and CDR2 is SNEGSKA (reference sequence).

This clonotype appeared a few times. DNA for the CDR3: TGTGCCAGCGGAACGGGTGACGAGCAGTACTTC. Amino acids: CASGTGDEQYF. V usage is TRBV27 and J usage is TRBJ2-7; the D is unclear. Germline values: CDR1 MNHEY, CDR2 SMNVEV (reference sequence). The CDR3 loop spans 11 amino acids. V lost 8 bases and J 5 bases, leaving 10 bases between the germline ends.

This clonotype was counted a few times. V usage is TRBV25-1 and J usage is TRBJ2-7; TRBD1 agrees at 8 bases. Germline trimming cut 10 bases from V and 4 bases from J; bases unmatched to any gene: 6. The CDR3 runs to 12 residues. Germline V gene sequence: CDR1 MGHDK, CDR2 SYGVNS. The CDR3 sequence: CATRQGAYEQYF. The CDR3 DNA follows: TGTGCCACTCGCCAGGGGGCTTACGAGCAGTACTTC.

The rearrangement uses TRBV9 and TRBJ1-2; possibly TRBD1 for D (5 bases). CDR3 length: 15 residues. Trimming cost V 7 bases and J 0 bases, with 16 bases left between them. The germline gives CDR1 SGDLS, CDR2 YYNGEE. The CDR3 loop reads CASAPRGSANYGYTF. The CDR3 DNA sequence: TGTGCCAGCGCCCCGAGGGGATCTGCTAACTATGGCTACACCTTC.

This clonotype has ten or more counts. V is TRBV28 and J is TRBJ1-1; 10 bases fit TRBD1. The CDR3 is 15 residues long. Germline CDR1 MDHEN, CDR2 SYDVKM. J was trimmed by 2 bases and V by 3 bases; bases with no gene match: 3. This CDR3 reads CASSLTGGSNTEAFF. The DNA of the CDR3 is TGTGCCAGCAGTTTGACAGGGGGCTCCAACACTGAAGCTTTCTTT.